The entry below gives a single T cell receptor beta chain sequence along with its context. Its antigen is unidentified. This sample was included in a study of identical twins. cDNA molecules carried unique molecular identifiers, and template switching added a universal primer site. TCRdb fed the 5' RACE reads into MiXCR, producing one record per CDR3 protein. The table records 1.5 million to 2 million distinct CDR3 sequences, about 32% of them present only once. This CDR3 comprises 13 residues. Germline values: CDR1 MDHEN, CDR2 SYDVKM. V was cut by 6 bases and J by 0 bases, with 5 bases left in between. Study-level points and caveats: Shared out-of-frame alpha sequences (those common to twins) showed excess low generation probability. Reduced insertions were recorded for abundant cord blood beta clonotypes, with no such pattern in memory repertoires. Sharing of beta out-of-frame sequences by twins showed a weaker excess.

The V call is TRBV28, the J call TRBJ1-4; D uncertain. Material: cord blood. This TCR came from a newborn girl in good health. CDR3 amino acids: CASRSATNEKLFF. The CDR3 nucleotides are TGTGCCAGCAGAAGTGCAACTAATGAAAAACTGTTTTTT.